This T cell receptor (beta chain) is drawn from a study of identical twins. This clonotype was detected many times. Antigen specificity is unknown. With V trimmed by 6 bases and J by 1 base, 1 base remained unmatched. The CDR3 is made up of 13 amino acids. Germline V gene data show CDR1 as ENHRY and CDR2 as SYGVKD. TCRdb re-analysed the 5' RACE reads in MiXCR, keeping a single row per CDR3 protein. The sample includes around 1.7 million distinct CDR3 sequences, under 35% of them seen just once. Overall study results and limits: Insertions were fewer in abundant cord blood beta clonotypes, whereas memory repertoires showed none of this pattern.

Sequenced input: cord blood. The TCR sequence derives from a newborn girl in good health. The gene calls are TRBV10-3 and TRBJ1-1, with TRBD1 matching 8 bases. The CDR3 nucleotides read TGTGCCATCAGGGGGACAGGGAACACTGAAGCTTTCTTT. This codes for CAIRGTGNTEAFF.